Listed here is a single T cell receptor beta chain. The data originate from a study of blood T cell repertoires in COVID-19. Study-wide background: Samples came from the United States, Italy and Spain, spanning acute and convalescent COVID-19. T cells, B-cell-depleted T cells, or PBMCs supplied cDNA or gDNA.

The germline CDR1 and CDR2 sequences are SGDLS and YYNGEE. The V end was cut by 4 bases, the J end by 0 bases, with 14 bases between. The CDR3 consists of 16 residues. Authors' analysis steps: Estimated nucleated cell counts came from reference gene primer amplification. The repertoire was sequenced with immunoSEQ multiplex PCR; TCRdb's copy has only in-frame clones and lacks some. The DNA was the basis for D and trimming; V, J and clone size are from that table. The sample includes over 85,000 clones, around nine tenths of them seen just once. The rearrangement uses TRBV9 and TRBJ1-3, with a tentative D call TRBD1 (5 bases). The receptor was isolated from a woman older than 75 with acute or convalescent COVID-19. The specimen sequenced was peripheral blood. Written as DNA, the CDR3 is TGTGCCAGCAGCCCCCGGACACTTAGCTCTGGAAACACCATATATTTT. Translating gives CASSPRTLSSGNTIYF.